The entry that follows covers one T cell receptor beta chain sequence. These data belong to a study of blood T cell repertoires in COVID-19. About the research overall: The United States, Italy and Spain were the sources of the acute and convalescent COVID-19 samples.

Libraries were prepared by immunoSEQ multiplex PCR; TCRdb keeps only in-frame clonotypes and omits some of them. Among about 190,000 clones listed, about 88% were seen once. Trimming took 5 bases from V and 7 from J; bases not matched to a gene: 10. This CDR3 has 14 residues. CDR1 and CDR2 (germline): MNHEY, SMNVEV (reference sequence). This clonotype was sampled from a woman between 40 and 50 years old in a cohort exposed to, infected with or recovered from COVID-19 (not recorded which). The chain combines TRBV27 with TRBJ1-2; 7 nucleotides agree with TRBD1. Sequences were obtained from PBMCs or T cells enriched from blood (not recorded which). For the CDR3, the DNA is TGTGCCAGCAGTCCGGCCGACAGGGCTGGTGGCTACACCTTC. Translating gives CASSPADRAGGYTF.